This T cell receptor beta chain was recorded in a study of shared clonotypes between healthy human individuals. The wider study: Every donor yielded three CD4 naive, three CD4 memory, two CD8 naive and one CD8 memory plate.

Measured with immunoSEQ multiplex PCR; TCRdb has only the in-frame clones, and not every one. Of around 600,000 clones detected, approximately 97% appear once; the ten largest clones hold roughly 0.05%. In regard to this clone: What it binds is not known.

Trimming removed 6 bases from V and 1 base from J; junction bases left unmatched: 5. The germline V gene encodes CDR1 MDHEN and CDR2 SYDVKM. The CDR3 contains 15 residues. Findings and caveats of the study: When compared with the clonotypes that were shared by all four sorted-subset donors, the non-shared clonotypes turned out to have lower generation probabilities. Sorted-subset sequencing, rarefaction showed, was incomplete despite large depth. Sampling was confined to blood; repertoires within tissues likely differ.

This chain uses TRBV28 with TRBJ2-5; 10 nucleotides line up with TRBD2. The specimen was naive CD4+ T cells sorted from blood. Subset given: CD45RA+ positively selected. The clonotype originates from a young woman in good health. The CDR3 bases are TGTGCCAGCAGCCTAGCGGGAGCCGCCCAAGAGACCCAGTACTTC. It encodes CASSLAGAAQETQYF.